Below, 31 T cell receptor beta chains from the same sample are listed, as sequenced in a study of sequential checkpoint blockade in melanoma. The sample's treatment: randomized to nivolumab then ipilimumab (arm A) or the reverse (arm B). Using immunoSEQ multiplex PCR, the repertoire was profiled, and TCRdb retains in-frame clones only, with some absent. The top ten hold roughly 27% of the sample, which has 6,000 or so clones, around 48% seen once. The sequenced sample was CD8+ T cells sorted from blood (inferred from file names), obtained from a patient given nivolumab and ipilimumab in sequence. The receptors here all came from a human patient with melanoma. Some clones in this sample may be carry-over from other donors' samples.

This clone was observed a handful of times. The chain employs TRBV30 and TRBJ2-7, with 9 bases identical to TRBD1. V was clipped by 6 bases and J by 7 bases; unmatched bases: 7. This CDR3 contains 12 residues. CDR1 is GTSNPN and CDR2 is SVGIG in the germline V gene (reference sequence). CDR3: CACTGGLGEQYF. DNA of the CDR3: TGTGCCTGTACAGGGGGCCTGGGGGAGCAGTACTTC.

The rearrangement links TRBV9 to TRBJ2-1, with 7 bases lining up with TRBD2. J lost 8 bases, V lost 3 bases, and 8 bases had no gene match. The CDR3 covers 14 residues. CDR1 is SGDLS, CDR2 YYNGEE, per germline. CDR3 protein: CASSAGTSVYEQFF. In DNA, the CDR3 is TGTGCCAGCAGCGCAGGCACTAGCGTCTATGAGCAGTTCTTC.

This clone appeared a few times. This sequence joins TRBV6-5 and TRBJ2-7; the match to TRBD1 covers 7 bases. This CDR3 is 16 amino acids long. Trimming at V came to 4 bases and at J to 2 bases, leaving 11 bases not matched to a gene. Germline CDR1 reads MNHEY; CDR2 reads SVGAGI. In DNA, the CDR3 is TGTGCCAGCAGTTCGACGATCAGGGGGAAGACCTACGAGCAGTACTTC. Encoded protein: CASSSTIRGKTYEQYF.

The genes are TRBV2 and TRBJ1-2; 7 nucleotides agree with TRBD1. J gave up 2 bases and V 2 bases, and 5 bases lay outside the gene matches. CDR1 and CDR2 from the germline V gene are SNHLY and FYNNEI. The CDR3 spans 15 residues. In nucleotides, the CDR3 is TGTGCCAGCAGTGAACGACAGGGAAGAAACTATGGCTACACCTTC. Translation gives CASSERQGRNYGYTF. Drawing the rest from reference TRBV2 and TRBJ1-2, the complete variable domain is EPEVTQTPSHQVTQMGQEVILRCVPISNHLYFYWYRQILGQKVEFLVSFYNNEISEKSEIFDDQFSVERPDGSNFTLKIRSTKLEDSAMYFCASSERQGRNYGYTFGSGTRLTVV.

The chain uses TRBV27 and TRBJ1-1; D unresolved. CDR3 length: 14 amino acids. Per germline, CDR1 MNHEY and CDR2 SMNVEV (reference sequence). With 10 bases removed from V and 6 bases from J, the gap between germline ends came to 21 bases. This CDR3 is CANSNRENVAEAFF. The CDR3 DNA reads as TGTGCCAACAGCAACCGGGAGAACGTCGCTGAAGCTTTCTTT.

The V call is TRBV5-6, the J call TRBJ2-3, with D maybe TRBD1 (6 bases). Germline V gene data show CDR1 as SGHDT and CDR2 as YYEEEE. This CDR3 is built from 14 residues. The V and J ends lost 4 bases and 3 bases respectively, with 12 bases between them. CDR3 sequence: CASSEQGSTDTQYF. For the CDR3, the DNA is TGTGCCAGCAGCGAGCAGGGGAGTACAGATACGCAGTATTTT.

The chain is built from TRBV2 and TRBJ1-5, with D maybe TRBD1 (6 bases). This CDR3 spans 14 amino acids. V gave up 7 bases and J gave up 7 bases, with 17 bases separating them. Germline CDR1 is SNHLY and CDR2 is FYNNEI. The CDR3 protein is CASTGTSTMQPQHF. In nucleotides, the CDR3 is TGTGCCAGCACTGGGACAAGTACTATGCAGCCCCAGCATTTT.

CDR3 nucleotides: TGTGCCAGCAGCCAATTACAGGGGATGTATTCACCCCTCCACTTT. This translates into CASSQLQGMYSPLHF. The chain employs TRBV7-2 and TRBJ1-6, with 7 bases lining up with TRBD1. The CDR3 runs 15 residues. V was clipped by 5 bases and J by 8 bases; unmatched bases: 9. Germline CDR1 is SGHTA and CDR2 is FQGNSA. The whole variable domain, remainder taken from reference TRBV7-2 and TRBJ1-6, is GAGVSQSPSNKVTEKGKDVELRCDPISGHTALYWYRQSLGQGLEFLIYFQGNSAPDKSGLPSDRFSAERTGGSVSTLTIQRTQQEDSAVYLCASSQLQGMYSPLHFGNGTRLTVT.

The table lists this clone with a count of one. The J gene is TRBJ2-1, the V gene TRBV19, with 8 nucleotides matching TRBD1. In germline, CDR1 is LNHDA, CDR2 SQIVND (reference sequence). V shed 1 base and J 7 bases; nucleotides not matched to a gene: 0. The CDR3 sequence is 13 residues long. The CDR3 DNA sequence: TGTGCCAGTAGTATAGGACAGGGGAATGAGCAGTTCTTC. This gives the protein CASSIGQGNEQFF.

This clone was counted between two and nine times. The chain couples TRBV28 to TRBJ2-7, with 7 bases aligning to TRBD1. With V trimmed by 5 bases and J by 0 bases, 4 bases remained unmatched. The CDR3 has 14 residues. CDR1 is MDHEN, CDR2 SYDVKM, per germline. The CDR3 is CASSPGQSSYEQYF. The CDR3 DNA reads as TGTGCCAGCAGTCCGGGACAGAGCTCCTACGAGCAGTACTTC.

V gene TRBV6-6 combines with J gene TRBJ1-5; possibly TRBD1 for D (5 bases). The CDR3 runs to 13 residues. Between the trimmed V and J ends, which lost 7 bases and 4 bases, there was a span of 11 bases. The germline V gene encodes CDR1 MNHNY and CDR2 SVGAGI (reference sequence). The CDR3 DNA follows: TGTGCCAGCACTCCGGGGGGAAATCAGCCCCAGCATTTT. Amino acids: CASTPGGNQPQHF.

This clone was seen a handful of times. J is TRBJ1-4 and V is TRBV11-2; 9 nucleotides match TRBD1. Germline loops: CDR1 SGHAT, CDR2 FQNNGV. CDR3 length equals 16 residues. V was pared by 3 bases and J by 6 bases, with 8 bases of the junction left unmatched. The CDR3 bases are TGTGCCAGCAGCTTCGCCGACAGGGGGGAAGATGAAAAACTGTTTTTT. Translating gives CASSFADRGEDEKLFF.

Concerning this clone itself: The junction departs from germline at one end; a sequencing error may be responsible. The rearrangement uses TRBV7-7 and TRBJ2-3, with D hard to call. The V gene's germline CDR1 is SSHAT and CDR2 FNYEAQ (reference sequence). The CDR3 is 14 amino acids. The CDR3 DNA follows: TGTGCTAGCAGCTCTCTAAGTGTCCCAGATACGCAGTATTTT. As protein: CASSSLSVPDTQYF. Supplemented by reference TRBV7-7 and TRBJ2-3, the full variable domain reads GAGVSQSPRYKVTKRGQDVTLRCDPISSHATLYWYQQALGQGPEFLTYFNYEAQPDKSGLPSDRFSAERPEGSISTLTIQRTEQRDSAMYRCASSSLSVPDTQYFGPGTRLTVL.

This clone ranks as medium-sized. The chain has TRBV15 and TRBJ2-7; D call uncertain. CDR1 LNHNV and CDR2 YYDKDF come from the germline V gene (reference sequence). Deletions cut 0 bases from V and 1 base from J, with 7 bases between. This CDR3 region has 14 residues. CDR3 in DNA: TGTGCCACCAGCAGAGAGGGCAGATCCTACGAGCAGTACTTC. Its protein product is CATSREGRSYEQYF.

This chain connects TRBV19 to TRBJ1-5; 8 nucleotides align to TRBD1. The CDR3 is 16 amino acids. With 7 bases clipped from V and 0 bases from J, the junction kept 8 bases outside the gene matches. CDR1 is LNHDA, CDR2 SQIVND, per germline (reference sequence). CDR3 bases: TGTGCCAGTACCCCCGCAGGGGGCGGTAGCAATCAGCCCCAGCATTTT. This sequence encodes CASTPAGGGSNQPQHF. The full variable domain, rest sourced from reference TRBV19 and TRBJ1-5, is DGGITQSPKYLFRKEGQNVTLSCEQNLNHDAMYWYRQDPGQGLRLIYYSQIVNDFQKGDIAEGYSVSREKKESFPLTVTSAQKNPTAFYLCASTPAGGGSNQPQHFGDGTRLSIL.

The chain combines TRBV6-5 with TRBJ2-7; 8 bases map to TRBD1. Germline CDR1 is MNHEY and CDR2 is SVGAGI. The CDR3 is 15 residues long. V shed 2 bases and J 3 bases; nucleotides not matched to a gene: 6. As DNA, the CDR3 is TGTGCCAGCAGTTACAGTTCAGGGGGCCTCTACGAGCAGTACTTC. This codes for CASSYSSGGLYEQYF.

This chain connects TRBV5-1 to TRBJ1-5; D is unresolved. From germline, CDR1 is SGHRS and CDR2 YFSETQ. The CDR3 is 14 amino acids. Trimming removed 0 bases from V and 1 base from J, with 5 bases in between. CDR3 sequence: CASSLDESNQPQHF. CDR3 coding DNA: TGCGCCAGCAGCTTGGATGAGAGCAATCAGCCCCAGCATTTT.

This clone is large (0.1 to 1%). The chain has TRBV29-1 and TRBJ2-7, with 8 bases identical to TRBD1. This CDR3 is built from 11 residues. The V gene end was trimmed by 6 bases and the J gene end by 3 bases; junction bases not matched to a gene: 1. In germline, CDR1 is SQVTM, CDR2 ANQGSEA. CDR3 protein: CSVGTGYEQYF. The CDR3 DNA follows: TGCAGCGTCGGGACAGGCTACGAGCAGTACTTC.

This clone showed up just once. V usage is TRBV4-2 and J usage is TRBJ1-5; D is undetermined. V lost 2 bases and J lost 8, with 13 bases in between. The CDR3 totals 14 residues. Germline V gene sequence: CDR1 LGHNA, CDR2 YNFKEQ. The CDR3 DNA reads as TGTGCCAGCAGCCAATCCCTTTCGGAGAAGCCCCAGCATTTT. It codes for CASSQSLSEKPQHF.

V and J are TRBV7-9 and TRBJ2-1; no clear D gene. CDR3 length: 14 residues. Germline CDR1 is SEHNR and CDR2 is FQNEAQ (reference sequence). V was pared by 5 bases and J by 6 bases, with 14 bases between. The chain's CDR3 is CASSPFPSGNEQFF. The DNA for the CDR3 is TGTGCCAGCAGCCCATTCCCCAGTGGCAATGAGCAGTTCTTC.

The chain employs TRBV6-4 and TRBJ2-5; 10 bases map to TRBD2. The J segment lost 4 bases and the V segment lost 5 bases, leaving 4 bases of the junction unmatched. Germline V lookup: CDR1 MRHNA, CDR2 SNTAGT. This CDR3 region has 14 residues. In DNA, the CDR3 is TGTGCCAGCAGTACAATAGCGGGGGGAGAGACCCAGTACTTC. It specifies CASSTIAGGETQYF.

There are a few counts of this clone. The V call is TRBV5-1, the J call TRBJ2-7, with D possibly being TRBD2 (7 bases). From germline, CDR1 is SGHRS and CDR2 YFSETQ. V was shortened by 5 bases and J by 0 bases, with 9 bases between the two germline ends. The CDR3 has 13 residues. CDR3 coding DNA: TGCGCCAGCAGGGGAGGGGGCTCCTACGAGCAGTACTTC. Amino acids: CASRGGGSYEQYF.

The chain has TRBV5-4 and TRBJ2-7; D unresolved. This CDR3 has 13 amino acids. Germline values: CDR1 SGHNT, CDR2 YYREEE (reference sequence). The V end lost 3 bases, the J end lost 7 bases, and 14 bases lay between the germline ends. This chain's CDR3 is CASSSPEVWEQYF. The CDR3 DNA sequence: TGTGCCAGCAGCTCGCCCGAGGTCTGGGAGCAGTACTTC.

There are a few counts of this clone. The V call is TRBV4-1, the J call TRBJ2-7; 7 bases are shared with TRBD1. V trimming: 1 base; J trimming: 5 bases; junction bases outside the gene matches: 11. The germline CDR1 and CDR2 sequences are MGHRA and YSYEKL. There are 16 residues in the CDR3. For the CDR3, the DNA is TGCGCCAGCAGCCAAGGTGGGGACAGATCAGGTAACGAGCAGTACTTC. Amino acids: CASSQGGDRSGNEQYF.

This clone ranks as medium-sized. The V and J genes are TRBV27 and TRBJ1-3; D gene uncertain. This CDR3 comprises 14 residues. V was trimmed by 5 bases and J by 0 bases, leaving 8 bases between them. Per germline, CDR1 MNHEY and CDR2 SMNVEV (reference sequence). The CDR3 sequence: CASSPLYSGNTIYF. The CDR3 bases are TGTGCCAGCAGTCCTCTGTACTCTGGAAACACCATATATTTT.

The rearrangement links TRBV7-6 to TRBJ2-7; the D gene is possibly TRBD1 (6 bases). Germline V lookup: CDR1 SGHVS, CDR2 FNYEAQ. Between the trimmed V and J ends, which lost 5 bases and 2 bases, there was a span of 16 bases. The CDR3 is made up of 15 amino acids. In DNA form, the CDR3 reads TGTGCCAGCAGCGAAGGGGGACGGCCCACCTACGAGCAGTACTTC. Its translation: CASSEGGRPTYEQYF.

This clone came up a few times. This rearrangement joins TRBV19 to TRBJ2-7; TRBD1 matches 7 bases. The CDR3 consists of 13 residues. The germline CDR1 and CDR2 sequences are LNHDA and SQIVND (reference sequence). With V trimmed by 4 bases and J by 4 bases, 4 bases remained unmatched. The CDR3 protein is CASSTWDSYEQYF. The CDR3 DNA reads as TGTGCCAGTAGTACGTGGGACAGTTACGAGCAGTACTTC.

In this sample, this clone turned up a few times. The chain couples TRBV11-2 to TRBJ2-7, with D possibly TRBD1 on 5 matching bases. Germline assignment: CDR1 SGHAT and CDR2 FQNNGV. V lost 1 base to trimming and J lost 6 bases, with 10 bases between them. There are 13 residues in the CDR3. CDR3 sequence: CASSLVSQGEQYF. The CDR3 DNA follows: TGTGCCAGCAGCTTAGTCTCCCAGGGCGAGCAGTACTTC.

This clone counts as large. The V gene is TRBV10-3, the J gene TRBJ2-7; 9 nucleotides align to TRBD2. Germline V gene data show CDR1 as ENHRY and CDR2 as SYGVKD. After removal of 7 bases from V and 3 bases from J, the junction contained 7 bases not matched to a gene. The CDR3 length is 14 residues. CDR3 DNA: TGTGCCATCAAGCGGGGGGACAACTTCTACGAGCAGTACTTC. Translating gives CAIKRGDNFYEQYF.

This clone was detected only once. This chain connects TRBV18 to TRBJ1-5, with D maybe TRBD1 (6 bases). Trimming removed 8 bases from V and 2 bases from J, with 19 bases in between. This CDR3 comprises 16 residues. Germline-derived CDR1 and CDR2 are KGHSH and LQKENI. For the CDR3, the DNA is TGTGCCAGCCCCCTGCGGGGGCCCCCTCGCAATCAGCCCCAGCATTTT. It encodes CASPLRGPPRNQPQHF.

The count of this clone is one. Sequence at one end of the junction differs from germline and may be a read error. This chain joins TRBV6-6 and TRBJ1-6; 8 bases line up with TRBD1. The CDR3 sequence is 14 residues long. Looked up from germline, CDR1 is MNHNY and CDR2 is SVGAGI (reference sequence). The CDR3 nucleotides are TGCGCCAGCAGTGAGGACAGGGAGGTTTCACCCCTCCACTTT. Protein sequence: CASSEDREVSPLHF.